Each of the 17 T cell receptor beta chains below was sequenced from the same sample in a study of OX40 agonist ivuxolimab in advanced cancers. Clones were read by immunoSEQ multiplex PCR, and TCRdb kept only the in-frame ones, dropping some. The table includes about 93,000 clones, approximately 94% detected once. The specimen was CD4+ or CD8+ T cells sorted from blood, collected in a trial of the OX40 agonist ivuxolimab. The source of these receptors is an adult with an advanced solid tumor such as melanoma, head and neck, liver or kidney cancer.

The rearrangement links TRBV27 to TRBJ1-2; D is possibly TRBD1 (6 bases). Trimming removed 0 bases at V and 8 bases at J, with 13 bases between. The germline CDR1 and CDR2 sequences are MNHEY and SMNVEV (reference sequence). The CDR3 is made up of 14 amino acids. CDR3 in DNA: TGTGCCAGCAGTTTATCGGCAGGGGTGGAGGGCTACACCTTC. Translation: CASSLSAGVEGYTF.

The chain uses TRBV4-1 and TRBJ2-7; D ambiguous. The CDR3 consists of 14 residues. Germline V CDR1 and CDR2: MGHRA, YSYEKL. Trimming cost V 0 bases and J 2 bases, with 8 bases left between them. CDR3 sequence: CASSQDPGTYEQYF. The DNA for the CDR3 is TGCGCCAGCAGCCAAGATCCAGGTACCTACGAGCAGTACTTC.

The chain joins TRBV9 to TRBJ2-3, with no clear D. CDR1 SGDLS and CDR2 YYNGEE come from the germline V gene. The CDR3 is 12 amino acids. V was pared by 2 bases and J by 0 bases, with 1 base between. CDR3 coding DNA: TGTGCCAGCAGCGTTAGCACAGATACGCAGTATTTT. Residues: CASSVSTDTQYF.

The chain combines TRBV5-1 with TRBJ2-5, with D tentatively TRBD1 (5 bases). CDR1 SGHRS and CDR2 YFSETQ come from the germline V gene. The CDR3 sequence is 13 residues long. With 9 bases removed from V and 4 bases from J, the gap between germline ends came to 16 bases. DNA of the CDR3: TGCGCCACCCCAGACAGAACCGGAGAGACCCAGTACTTC. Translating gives CATPDRTGETQYF.

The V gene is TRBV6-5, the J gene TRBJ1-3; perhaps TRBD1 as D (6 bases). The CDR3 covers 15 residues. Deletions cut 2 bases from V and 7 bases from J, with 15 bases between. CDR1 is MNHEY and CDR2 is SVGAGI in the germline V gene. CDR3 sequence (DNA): TGTGCCAGCAGTTACAAGGTAGAGGGGGAGAACACCATATATTTT. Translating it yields CASSYKVEGENTIYF.

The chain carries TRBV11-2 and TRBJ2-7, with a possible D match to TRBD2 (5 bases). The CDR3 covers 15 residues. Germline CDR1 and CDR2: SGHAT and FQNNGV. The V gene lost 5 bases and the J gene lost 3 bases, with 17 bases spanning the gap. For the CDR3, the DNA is TGTGCCAGCAGCCGTGAGCCCGGGGATTACTACGAGCAGTACTTC. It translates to CASSREPGDYYEQYF.

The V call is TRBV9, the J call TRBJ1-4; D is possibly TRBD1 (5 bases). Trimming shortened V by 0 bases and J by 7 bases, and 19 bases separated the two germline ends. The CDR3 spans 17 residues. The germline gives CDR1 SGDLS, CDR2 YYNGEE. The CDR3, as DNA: TGTGCCAGCAGCGTAGAAGGGGACCTCTGGCAGGGTGAAAAACTGTTTTTT. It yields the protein CASSVEGDLWQGEKLFF. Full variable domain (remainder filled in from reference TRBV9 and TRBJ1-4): DSGVTQTPKHLITATGQRVTLRCSPRSGDLSVYWYQQSLDQGLQFLIQYYNGEERAKGNILERFSAQQFPDLHSELNLSSLELGDSALYFCASSVEGDLWQGEKLFFGSGTQLSVL.

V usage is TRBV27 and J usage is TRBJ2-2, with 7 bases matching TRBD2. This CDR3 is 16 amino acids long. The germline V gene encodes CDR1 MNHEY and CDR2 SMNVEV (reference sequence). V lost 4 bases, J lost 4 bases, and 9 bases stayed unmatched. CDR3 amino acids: CASSSKTSPGTGELFF. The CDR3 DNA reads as TGTGCCAGCAGTTCAAAGACTAGCCCAGGCACCGGGGAGCTGTTTTTT.

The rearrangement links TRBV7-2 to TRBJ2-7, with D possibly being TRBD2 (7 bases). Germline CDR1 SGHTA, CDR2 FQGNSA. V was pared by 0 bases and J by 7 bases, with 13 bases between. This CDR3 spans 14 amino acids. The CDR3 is CASSLAGGPREQYF. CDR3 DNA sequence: TGTGCCAGCAGCTTAGCGGGGGGGCCTCGGGAGCAGTACTTC.

This CDR3 is CASSLQGVMVGYTF. The CDR3 coding sequence is TGTGCCAGCAGCCTACAGGGGGTTATGGTGGGCTACACCTTC. J is TRBJ1-2 and V is TRBV13; 8 bases fit TRBD1. Germline V gives CDR1 PRHDT, CDR2 FYEKMQ (reference sequence). Germline trimming cut 5 bases from V and 8 bases from J; bases unmatched to any gene: 10. The CDR3 loop spans 14 amino acids.

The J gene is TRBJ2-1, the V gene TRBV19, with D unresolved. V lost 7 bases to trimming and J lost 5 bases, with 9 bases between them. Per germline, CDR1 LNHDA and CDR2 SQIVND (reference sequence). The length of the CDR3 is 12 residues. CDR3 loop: CASNSENNEQFF. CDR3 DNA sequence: TGTGCCAGTAATTCAGAAAACAATGAGCAGTTCTTC.

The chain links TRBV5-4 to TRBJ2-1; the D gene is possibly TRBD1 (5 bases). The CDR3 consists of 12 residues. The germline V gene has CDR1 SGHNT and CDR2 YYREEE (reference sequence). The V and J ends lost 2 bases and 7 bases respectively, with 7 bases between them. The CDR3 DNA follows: TGTGCCAGCAGCTTAGACAGAAATGAGCAGTTCTTC. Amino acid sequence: CASSLDRNEQFF.

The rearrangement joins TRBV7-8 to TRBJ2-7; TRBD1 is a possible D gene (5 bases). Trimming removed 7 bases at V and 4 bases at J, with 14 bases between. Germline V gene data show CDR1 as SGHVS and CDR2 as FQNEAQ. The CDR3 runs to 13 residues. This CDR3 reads CASTTGTFYEQYF. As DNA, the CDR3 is TGTGCCAGCACCACAGGTACCTTTTACGAGCAGTACTTC.

The CDR3 region is CASSQVMKISNTEAFF. The CDR3 DNA reads TGCGCCAGCAGCCAAGTTATGAAAATTTCGAACACTGAAGCTTTCTTT. V usage is TRBV4-1 and J usage is TRBJ1-1; D gene unclear. Germline V gene data show CDR1 as MGHRA and CDR2 as YSYEKL. V was cut by 1 base and J by 1 base, with 13 bases left in between. This CDR3 region has 16 residues.

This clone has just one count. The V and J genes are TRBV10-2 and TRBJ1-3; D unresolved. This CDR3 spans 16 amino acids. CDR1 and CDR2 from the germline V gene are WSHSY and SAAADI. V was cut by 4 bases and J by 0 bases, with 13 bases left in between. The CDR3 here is CASSGSQSDSGNTIYF. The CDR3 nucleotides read TGCGCCAGCAGTGGGAGTCAGTCCGACTCTGGAAACACCATATATTTT.

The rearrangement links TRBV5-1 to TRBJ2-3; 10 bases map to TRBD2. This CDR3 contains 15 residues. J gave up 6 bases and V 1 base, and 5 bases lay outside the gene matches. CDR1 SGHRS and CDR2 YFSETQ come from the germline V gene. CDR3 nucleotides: TGCGCCAGCAGCTTGCTAGCGGGAGATAGGGATACGCAGTATTTT. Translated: CASSLLAGDRDTQYF.

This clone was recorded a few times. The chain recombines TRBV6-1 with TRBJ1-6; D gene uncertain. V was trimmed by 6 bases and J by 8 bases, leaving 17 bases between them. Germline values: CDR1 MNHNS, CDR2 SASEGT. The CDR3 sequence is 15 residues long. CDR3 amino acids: CASRHGLWPDSPLHF. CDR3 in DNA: TGTGCCAGCAGGCACGGACTCTGGCCCGATTCACCCCTCCACTTT.